The 31 T cell receptor beta chains below come from one sample, sequenced in a study of PD-L1 blockade in urothelial cancer. TCRdb's copy holds only in-frame clones and misses some; the assay was immunoSEQ multiplex PCR. In the table there are around 63,000 clones, roughly 81% of which are singletons. Time point: pretreatment peripheral blood. Sequencing used PBMCs, obtained around atezolizumab (anti-PD-L1) treatment. The receptor source for this set is a man aged 70-80 years with urothelial cancer.

This clone was counted a few times. The rearrangement uses TRBV7-2 and TRBJ2-7; TRBD1 matches at 9 bases. The CDR3 is made up of 13 amino acids. With 5 bases clipped from V and 7 bases from J, the junction kept 6 bases outside the gene matches. Germline CDR1 and CDR2: SGHTA and FQGNSA. The CDR3 loop reads CASSKDRGREQYF. The CDR3 DNA sequence: TGTGCCAGCAGCAAGGACAGGGGCCGAGAGCAGTACTTC.

This clone was detected many times. The V call is TRBV4-2, the J call TRBJ2-1, with D perhaps TRBD2 (6 bases). This CDR3 has 17 residues. Deletions cut 4 bases from V and 4 bases from J, with 20 bases between. In germline, CDR1 is LGHNA, CDR2 YNFKEQ. CDR3 in amino acids: CASSPRNGGASYNEQFF. CDR3 DNA sequence: TGTGCCAGCAGCCCCCGCAACGGCGGGGCCTCGTACAATGAGCAGTTCTTC.

To note about this clone: One end of the junction fails to match germline, which may point to a read error. The chain is built from TRBV7-8 and TRBJ2-1, with 8 bases matching TRBD1. This CDR3 comprises 19 residues. Germline lookup yields CDR1 SGHVS and CDR2 FQNEAQ. CDR3 loop: CASSLAHLQGAAPYNEQFF. The CDR3 region has the DNA TGTGCCAGCAGCCTAGCGCACCTCCAGGGGGCCGCCCCATACAATGAGCAGTTCTTC.

The rearrangement links TRBV28 to TRBJ1-3; tentative D call: TRBD1 (5 bases). The length of the CDR3 is 14 residues. Trimming left V 3 bases short and J 1 base short, with 7 bases between. CDR1 is MDHEN, CDR2 SYDVKM, per germline. Here the CDR3 reads CASSFGGSGNTIYF. CDR3 sequence (DNA): TGTGCCAGCAGTTTCGGGGGATCTGGAAACACCATATATTTT.

The chain is built from TRBV19 and TRBJ1-5, with a tentative D call TRBD1 (6 bases). Per the germline V gene, CDR1 is LNHDA and CDR2 is SQIVND (reference sequence). The CDR3 extends over 17 amino acids. The V gene lost 6 bases and the J gene lost 6 bases, with 24 bases spanning the gap. The CDR3, as DNA: TGTGCCAGTAGCGTTTTGCGCTCAGGGGTAGGAGGTCAGCCCCAGCATTTT. This sequence encodes CASSVLRSGVGGQPQHF.

This clone has just one count. The V call is TRBV19, the J call TRBJ1-1, with 9 bases identical to TRBD1. After removal of 4 bases from V and 6 bases from J, the junction contained 6 bases not matched to a gene. This CDR3 has 14 residues. Per the germline V gene, CDR1 is LNHDA and CDR2 is SQIVND (reference sequence). The CDR3 is CASSRQGGLSEAFF. In nucleotides, the CDR3 is TGTGCCAGTAGTAGACAGGGGGGTTTATCTGAAGCTTTCTTT.

V and J are TRBV2 and TRBJ1-1; 12 bases line up with TRBD1. With V trimmed by 6 bases and J by 1 base, 6 bases remained unmatched. In germline, CDR1 is SNHLY, CDR2 FYNNEI. There are 16 residues in the CDR3. CDR3 in amino acids: CASRAGQGAQNTEAFF. In nucleotides, the CDR3 is TGTGCCAGCAGAGCGGGACAGGGGGCACAGAACACTGAAGCTTTCTTT.

V is TRBV19 and J is TRBJ2-5, with D maybe TRBD2 (6 bases). Per the germline V gene, CDR1 is LNHDA and CDR2 is SQIVND (reference sequence). CDR3 length: 17 residues. Trimming pared 1 base from V and 0 bases from J, leaving 15 bases between. In nucleotides, the CDR3 is TGTGCCAGTAGTATAGTTGGCGAGGGACTTTACCAAGAGACCCAGTACTTC. As protein: CASSIVGEGLYQETQYF.

The genes are TRBV29-1 and TRBJ2-1; 7 bases agree with TRBD2. The V segment lost 1 base and the J segment 2 bases; nucleotides outside the gene matches: 5. The CDR3 has 15 amino acids. Germline V gene data show CDR1 as SQVTM and CDR2 as ANQGSEA. The CDR3: CSVEVGGSPYNEQFF. CDR3 nucleotide sequence: TGCAGCGTTGAAGTGGGAGGGTCCCCCTACAATGAGCAGTTCTTC.

This chain connects TRBV5-1 to TRBJ2-3; D remains ambiguous. This CDR3 comprises 14 residues. The V end was cut by 1 base, the J end by 9 bases, with 15 bases between. Per the germline V gene, CDR1 is SGHRS and CDR2 is YFSETQ. The CDR3 loop is CASSLTAQDWTQYF. The CDR3 DNA is TGCGCCAGCAGCTTGACAGCTCAAGATTGGACGCAGTATTTT. Full variable domain (outside the CDR3, taken from reference TRBV5-1 and TRBJ2-3): KAGVTQTPRYLIKTRGQQVTLSCSPISGHRSVSWYQQTPGQGLQFLFEYFSETQRNKGNFPGRFSGRQFSNSRSEMNVSTLELGDSALYLCASSLTAQDWTQYFGPGTRLTVL.

This chain uses TRBV7-8 with TRBJ1-5; perhaps TRBD1 as D (5 bases). The germline V gene has CDR1 SGHVS and CDR2 FQNEAQ. CDR3 length: 14 amino acids. Trimming took 2 bases from V and 5 from J, leaving 10 bases between them. The CDR3 loop is CASSLLGDHQPQHF. In DNA form, the CDR3 reads TGTGCCAGCAGCTTATTAGGGGATCATCAGCCCCAGCATTTT.

This clone was recorded once. The chain couples TRBV5-4 to TRBJ2-7; 9 nucleotides agree with TRBD2. The CDR3 is made up of 14 amino acids. Looked up from germline, CDR1 is SGHNT and CDR2 is YYREEE (reference sequence). Trimming at V came to 4 bases and at J to 2 bases, leaving 4 bases not matched to a gene. The CDR3 nucleotides are TGTGCCAGCAGCCGTAGCGGGGGCCCCTACGAGCAGTACTTC. Translation: CASSRSGGPYEQYF. Full variable domain (remainder filled in from reference TRBV5-4 and TRBJ2-7): ETGVTQSPTHLIKTRGQQVTLRCSSQSGHNTVSWYQQALGQGPQFIFQYYREEENGRGNFPPRFSGLQFPNYSSELNVNALELDDSALYLCASSRSGGPYEQYFGPGTRLTVT.

The chain joins TRBV2 to TRBJ2-1; D gene ambiguous. Trimming cost V 7 bases and J 0 bases, with 13 bases left between them. The CDR3 length is 15 residues. Per the germline V gene, CDR1 is SNHLY and CDR2 is FYNNEI. CDR3 residues: CASTPELSSYNEQFF. The CDR3, as DNA: TGTGCCAGCACCCCGGAGCTGAGCTCCTACAATGAGCAGTTCTTC.

This chain links TRBV2 with TRBJ2-2; 13 bases match TRBD2. The CDR3 spans 17 residues. The J segment lost 1 base and the V segment lost 4 bases, leaving 3 bases of the junction unmatched. Per germline, CDR1 SNHLY and CDR2 FYNNEI. CDR3 protein: CASSGTSGGLNTGELFF. DNA for the CDR3: TGTGCCAGCAGTGGGACTAGCGGGGGCCTGAACACCGGGGAGCTGTTTTTT.

This clone was recorded once. This chain uses TRBV5-1 with TRBJ2-7, with D perhaps TRBD1 (6 bases). V lost 0 bases and J 5 bases, leaving 18 bases between the germline ends. Germline CDR1 is SGHRS and CDR2 is YFSETQ. The CDR3 sequence is 16 residues long. The CDR3 nucleotides read TGCGCCAGCAGCTTGGGTGGGGGAACAGGGTCTCACGAGCAGTACTTC. This sequence encodes CASSLGGGTGSHEQYF.

V is TRBV9 and J is TRBJ2-3; no clear D gene. CDR3 size: 14 residues. Trimming cost V 0 bases and J 4 bases, with 9 bases left between them. Germline lookup yields CDR1 SGDLS and CDR2 YYNGEE. In DNA form, the CDR3 reads TGTGCCAGCAGCGTAGAACAGTCGGCAGATACGCAGTATTTT. Amino acid sequence: CASSVEQSADTQYF.

The DNA for the CDR3 is TGTGCCAGCAGCCGAGACAGGGGGTATATGAACACTGAAGCTTTCTTT. Translated: CASSRDRGYMNTEAFF. The chain links TRBV5-6 to TRBJ1-1, with 9 bases fitting TRBD1. This CDR3 spans 16 amino acids. Germline CDR1 reads SGHDT; CDR2 reads YYEEEE. Losses at the gene ends were 4 bases for V and 0 bases for J; bases not matched to a gene: 7.

The chain recombines TRBV10-3 with TRBJ2-7, with TRBD1 as a possible D gene (5 bases). The length of the CDR3 is 16 residues. The germline V and J ends were trimmed by 5 bases and 2 bases, with 19 bases remaining between them. Germline V lookup: CDR1 ENHRY, CDR2 SYGVKD. CDR3 amino acids: CAISQGVGFRAYEQYF. The CDR3 nucleotides are TGTGCCATCAGTCAAGGGGTGGGCTTCAGGGCCTACGAGCAGTACTTC.

The CDR3 DNA reads TGTGCCAGCAGCTCGGGACAGGGCTTCACTGAAGCTTTCTTT. Amino acids: CASSSGQGFTEAFF. V gene TRBV11-2 combines with J gene TRBJ1-1, with 9 bases that match TRBD1. The CDR3 is 14 residues long. V gave up 4 bases and J gave up 4 bases; unmatched junction bases: 4. The germline gives CDR1 SGHAT, CDR2 FQNNGV.

V gene TRBV11-2 combines with J gene TRBJ2-2; perhaps TRBD2 as D (5 bases). Germline V gives CDR1 SGHAT, CDR2 FQNNGV. This CDR3 is built from 17 residues. With 5 bases removed from V and 3 bases from J, the gap between germline ends came to 19 bases. For the CDR3, the DNA is TGTGCCAGCAGCCTCGTCTTCGGGGTAGTAGACACCGGGGAGCTGTTTTTT. Its protein is CASSLVFGVVDTGELFF.

J is TRBJ2-5 and V is TRBV25-1; D perhaps matches TRBD2 (5 bases). Germline V gene sequence: CDR1 MGHDK, CDR2 SYGVNS. Trimming left V 9 bases short and J 5 bases short, with 13 bases between. CDR3 length: 12 amino acids. CDR3 nucleotides: TGTGCCAGTCAACTAGAACAGGAGACCCAGTACTTC. As protein: CASQLEQETQYF.

The chain couples TRBV2 to TRBJ2-3, with a weak D call TRBD2 (5 bases). This CDR3 contains 13 residues. V lost 5 bases and J lost 6, with 12 bases in between. Germline CDR1 and CDR2: SNHLY and FYNNEI. Here the CDR3 DNA reads TGTGCCAGCAGTACTAGAGGCTTCGATACGCAGTATTTT. As protein: CASSTRGFDTQYF.

The chain combines TRBV5-1 with TRBJ2-5, with D hard to call. CDR1 SGHRS and CDR2 YFSETQ come from the germline V gene. The CDR3 sequence is 15 residues long. Trimming removed 0 bases from V and 4 bases from J, with 13 bases in between. CDR3 DNA sequence: TGCGCCAGCAGCTTGGGGCCTTTAGCCGGAGAGACCCAGTACTTC. Amino acid sequence: CASSLGPLAGETQYF.

The chain uses TRBV7-9 and TRBJ2-5, with D hard to call. The V end was cut by 3 bases, the J end by 2 bases, with 13 bases between. Looked up from germline, CDR1 is SEHNR and CDR2 is FQNEAQ (reference sequence). This CDR3 has 15 residues. DNA of the CDR3: TGTGCCAGCAGCTTCATTCAGACAAGACAAGAGACCCAGTACTTC. This codes for CASSFIQTRQETQYF.

This chain links TRBV2 with TRBJ2-1, with D uncertain. The CDR3 runs to 12 residues. In germline, CDR1 is SNHLY, CDR2 FYNNEI. V lost 7 bases, J lost 7 bases, and 11 bases lay in between. CDR3 residues: CASKVLDNEQFF. In nucleotides, the CDR3 is TGTGCCAGCAAAGTACTTGATAATGAGCAGTTCTTC.

The rearrangement links TRBV5-1 to TRBJ2-7; 9 nucleotides line up with TRBD1. Germline CDR1 SGHRS, CDR2 YFSETQ. The V gene end was trimmed by 3 bases and the J gene end by 5 bases; junction bases not matched to a gene: 6. This CDR3 is built from 14 residues. This chain's CDR3 is CASSSRTGEDEQYF. CDR3 coding DNA: TGCGCCAGCAGCTCCCGGACAGGGGAGGACGAGCAGTACTTC.

This chain links TRBV5-4 with TRBJ2-7, with 7 bases identical to TRBD1. The CDR3 is 15 residues long. With 3 bases clipped from V and 2 bases from J, the junction kept 8 bases outside the gene matches. In germline, CDR1 is SGHNT, CDR2 YYREEE (reference sequence). CDR3 coding DNA: TGTGCCAGCAGCTACCGGACAGGACCACCCTACGAGCAGTACTTC. Protein: CASSYRTGPPYEQYF.

The V and J genes are TRBV11-3 and TRBJ2-7; a weak D match, TRBD2 (6 bases). CDR3 length: 13 residues. Trimming shortened V by 5 bases and J by 0 bases, and 8 bases separated the two germline ends. Germline CDR1 is SGHNT and CDR2 is YENEEA. The CDR3 sequence: CASSPGGSYEQYF. The CDR3 region has the DNA TGTGCCAGCAGCCCCGGGGGCTCCTACGAGCAGTACTTC. Full variable domain (remainder filled in from reference TRBV11-3 and TRBJ2-7): EAGVVQSPRYKIIEKKQPVAFWCNPISGHNTLYWYLQNLGQGPELLIRYENEEAVDDSQLPKDRFSAERLKGVDSTLKIQPAELGDSAVYLCASSPGGSYEQYFGPGTRLTVT.

A single count supports this clone. This chain joins TRBV7-2 and TRBJ2-3; 10 nucleotides line up with TRBD1. Trimming removed 4 bases from V and 4 bases from J; junction bases left unmatched: 5. CDR3 length: 15 residues. The germline V gene encodes CDR1 SGHTA and CDR2 FQGNSA. CDR3 in amino acids: CASSSGQGGSDTQYF. In DNA, the CDR3 is TGTGCCAGCAGCTCCGGACAGGGGGGATCAGATACGCAGTATTTT.

The chain joins TRBV4-1 to TRBJ2-7, with D possibly matching TRBD2 (6 bases). Looked up from germline, CDR1 is MGHRA and CDR2 is YSYEKL. V gave up 0 bases and J gave up 1 base, with 13 bases separating them. This CDR3 has 16 residues. CDR3 bases: TGCGCCAGCAGCCAAGATCAGGCTAGCGCTTCCTACGAGCAGTACTTC. This gives the protein CASSQDQASASYEQYF.

J is TRBJ1-1 and V is TRBV5-1, with 11 bases matching TRBD1. CDR3 length: 17 residues. In germline, CDR1 is SGHRS, CDR2 YFSETQ. The J segment lost 4 bases and the V segment lost 2 bases, leaving 10 bases of the junction unmatched. CDR3 in DNA: TGCGCCAGCAGCTTCGGGACAGGGGGTGTTTCGGTCACTGAAGCTTTCTTT. It is translated as CASSFGTGGVSVTEAFF.